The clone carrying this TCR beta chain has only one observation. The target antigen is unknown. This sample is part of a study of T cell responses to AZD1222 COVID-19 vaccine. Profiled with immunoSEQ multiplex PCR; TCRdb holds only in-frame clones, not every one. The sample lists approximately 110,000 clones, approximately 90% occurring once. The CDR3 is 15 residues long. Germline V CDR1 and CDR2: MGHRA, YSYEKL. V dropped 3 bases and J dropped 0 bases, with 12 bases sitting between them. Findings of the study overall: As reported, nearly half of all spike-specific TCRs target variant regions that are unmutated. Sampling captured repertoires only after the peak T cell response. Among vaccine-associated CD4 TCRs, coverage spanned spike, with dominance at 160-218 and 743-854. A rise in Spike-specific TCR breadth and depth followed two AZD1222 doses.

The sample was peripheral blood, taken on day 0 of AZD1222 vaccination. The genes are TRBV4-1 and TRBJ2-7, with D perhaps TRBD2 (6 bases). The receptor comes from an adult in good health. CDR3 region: CASSQAAGNSYEQYF. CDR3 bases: TGCGCCAGCAGCCAGGCGGCGGGAAACTCCTACGAGCAGTACTTC.